The source of this TCR beta chain is a study of cytomegalovirus exposure and HLA in healthy donors (dated by TCRdb to 2017 to 2019). Describing the broader study: In an earlier analysis of some 610 of the donors, approximately 300 Gb of sequence data and 117 million unique TCR beta sequences from 180 million or so T cells were reported. An early release that covered 640 HLA-typed donors contained approximately 300 gigabases of sequencing data and 75 million to 100 million unique TCR sequences. Of the roughly 430 genotyped donors, over 65% fell in the genetic ancestry cluster associated with self-reported Caucasian donors. The study was designed to test whether signatures of past pathogen exposure could be identified by cataloging public T cell receptors. The T cell repertoires of under 750 subjects were profiled by immunosequencing and related to cytomegalovirus serostatus. In addition to the first cohort of hundreds of subjects, a separate validation cohort of 120 different subjects was used. High-throughput TCR immunosequencing, statistical association of individual TCRs with disease status, and machine learning were combined to predict cytomegalovirus infection status. To study patterns of TCR occurrence, a later analysis re-analyzed previously published TCR beta repertoires from 600 to 750 donors and added high-resolution HLA genotyping. The later analysis used no new phenotypic data to find candidate immune exposures, relying instead on TCR beta sequences and their occurrence across donors. An earlier analysis of nearly 600 of the donors applied high-throughput TCR beta sequencing to assess whether each TCR beta V gene segment acted as functional or pseudogenic. Donor age, sex, ethnicity and CMV serostatus were compiled together with the repertoire data. Genome-wide SNP genotypes for about 65% of the 666 donors were used in a later genetic analysis, which treated that subset as a discovery cohort. All discovery cohort repertoires had been generated on a single sequencing platform. HLA typing covered class I and class II loci at four-digit resolution. Typing coverage differed by locus: A, B, C, DRB1 and DQB1 were typed in about 629-640 donors, DQA1 in 522, DPA1 in some 600, and DPB1 in around 490. A handful of DR-DQ haplotypes were handled as single units for association and clustering because linkage in the cohort was strong. On average, around 240,000 unique TCR beta nucleotide sequences were sequenced per donor among 300 to 500 genotyped donors of the cohort, with 15% to 20% of those sequences being non-productive. The investigation overall reported the following: In a later analysis, most CMV-associated TCR beta chains were found to appear HLA-restricted, with HLA associations seemingly driven largely by CMV exposure. According to a later genetic analysis, donors in an Asian-associated ancestry cluster had fewer N-insertions in productive TCRs than the roughly 700-donor mean. In a later genetic analysis, a missense DCLRE1C variant was associated with V-gene and J-gene trimming of TCR beta chains, and the association was replicated in an independent cohort. Across donors, most TCR sequences were observed very rarely, whereas some public TCRs were present in many individuals. Strong co-occurrence of HLA alleles, especially DR and DQ, made assigning TCR associations to individual alleles difficult. CMV serostatus was the only immune exposure information available for the cohort. An earlier analysis of around 500 of the donors showed that most TCR beta V segments appeared in productive rearrangements either about 87% or about 30% of the time, which broadly matched IMGT annotations. HLA typing was unavailable for some donors at each locus, so association tests used only the typed subset. Because the 87-base-pair reads could not distinguish some IMGT-functional V segments, including TRBV6-2 and TRBV6-3, those segments were excluded. A further reported finding was that TCR beta sequences accurately predicted the HLA-A and HLA-B alleles for most subjects in the first cohort. The classifier was reported to diagnose cytomegalovirus status with high specificity and sensitivity in both the original and validation cohorts. In the study, 164 TCR beta chains were listed as associated with cytomegalovirus. Roughly uniform sequencing depth across donors was assumed in presence/absence analyses, although this assumption may not hold. A later analysis associated 15,000 to 20,000 TCR beta sequences with specific HLA alleles at a false discovery rate of 0.05. The authors suggested that the approach could potentially be extended to other disease states and immunological phenotypes. Because counts were too low, some 16 rarely observed V segments, including chromosome 9 orphons, were excluded from the earlier analysis of several hundred of the donors. Correlated functional status among segregating V segments might reflect linkage disequilibrium, but an unknown experimental factor could not be ruled out. According to a later analysis, parvovirus B19, influenza, CMV and Epstein-Barr virus appeared linked to several top co-occurrence clusters. In a later analysis, TCR association rates were found to vary across HLA loci, with the most associated TCRs seen for DRB1 alleles and the fewest for HLA-C alleles. Three of the identified cytomegalovirus-associated TCR beta chains were confirmed in vitro to be specific for cytomegalovirus antigens. The sequencing pipeline was judged likely to have produced a cluster of highly shared sequence variants as a technical artifact. The cohort was sequenced for TCR beta chains only, and without alpha or paired-chain data the features that could be detected were limited. Compared with equally common non-associated chains, HLA-associated TCR beta chains in a later analysis were more clonally expanded and had lower generation probabilities.

Library preparation employed the immunoSEQ multiplex PCR assay. For the multiplex PCR, a mixture combining 60 forward primers for TCR Vbeta segments and 13 reverse primers for TCR Jbeta segments was used. The CDR3 region of rearranged TCR beta genes was amplified from genomic DNA by a multiplex PCR assay. The amplified TCR beta libraries were sequenced on the Illumina HiSeq System as 87-base-pair reads. The original methods were these. Across the 500 to 850 repertoires, a later analysis counted roughly 84 million unique TCR beta chains, some 11 million of which were shared by at least two donors. A nearest-neighbor algorithm error-corrected the raw reads and collapsed the reads into unique sequences, merging closely related sequences to remove PCR and sequencing errors. V, D and J gene segments were assigned by aligning CDR3 sequences to IMGT reference sequences. For a sequence to be retained, a match of at least six nucleotides to both a V gene segment and a J gene segment was required. A rearrangement was called productive if the CDR3 had no stop codons and remained in frame with V and J, and every other rearrangement was called non-productive. Following IMGT convention, CDR3 was defined as the stretch from the second conserved V-encoded cysteine up to the conserved J-encoded phenylalanine. The earlier analysis of 500 to 750 of the donors excluded any sequence lacking an unambiguous match to a single V gene segment. In an earlier analysis of some 590 of the donors, a V segment was called functional when productive rearrangements were above 56.7%, and segregating when the standard deviation between donors exceeded 5%. A statistical classification framework was built to diagnose cytomegalovirus status from the catalog of TCR beta chain sequences. A later analysis assigned V and J genes by comparing TCR nucleotide sequences with IMGT/GENE-DB human TR gene sequences. The TCRdist pipeline was used in a later analysis to assign CDR3 sequences and most-parsimonious VDJ recombination scenarios. In a later analysis, each TCR beta chain was defined by its CDR3 amino acid sequence together with its V-gene family, and reads without a unique V-gene family were excluded. In a later analysis, fewer than 650 highly shared, low-generation-probability nucleotide sequences were removed to address suspected cross-contamination and a sequencing artifact. In a later analysis, a clonal expansion index for each public chain was calculated from normalized within-repertoire ranks of inferred template counts. A later analysis computed generation probabilities with a VDJ recombination model fitted to out-of-frame rearrangements, and checked the results against IGoR. In a later analysis, TCR-TCR, TCR-HLA and TCR-CMV co-occurrence was scored with hypergeometric tests, and a repertoire-size bias correction was applied to TCR pairs. A later analysis estimated false discovery rates by permuting HLA or CMV assignments 20 times. A later analysis grouped co-occurring TCRs with DBSCAN, adding TCRdist sequence similarity when clustering within HLA-allele-positive subsets. Co-occurrence clustering excluded repertoires with fewer than 30,000 or more than 120,000 public chains, plus five with anomalous nucleotide sharing. TCRdb re-hosts the immuneACCESS table, in-frame sequences only. Its copies lack some clones; in the studies checked, an unresolved V gene accounts for under half of them, and the cause for the rest is not known. V and J calls and clone size follow that table, whereas D and trimming were derived from the DNA. The sample table records around 140,000 clones; 60% to 80% of these occur just once. Approximately 1.1% of the sample belongs to the ten largest clones.

Turning to this clone: Its target antigen remains unknown. Nothing much larger sits one base from this clone, and base qualities are not available.

CDR1 SGHRS and CDR2 YFSETQ were looked up in the germline V gene. Ends trimmed: V by 4 bases, J by 3 bases; bases unmatched to a gene: 4. Including the terminal cysteine and phenylalanine, the CDR3 comprises 14 residues. Only the CDR3 portion is preserved as DNA: 42 bases, with reading frame beginning at the first base. The cohort comprised 550 to 700 healthy bone marrow donors. Cohort members were all nominally healthy when sampled, although unrecorded immune exposures were likely present. The donor tested CMV seronegative and was one of the 352 seronegative cohort members. A peripheral blood sample was collected from each donor, and TCR beta sequencing was performed on peripheral blood mononuclear cells. Genomic DNA was extracted from the blood cell samples with the Qiagen DNeasy Blood Extraction Kit.

The clonotype originates from a male donor in good health and CMV-seronegative. The material sequenced was PBMCs. The sequence is built from TRBV5-1 and TRBJ2-5; a stretch of 9 junction bases matches TRBD2. CDR3 loop: CASSILAGEETQYF. At the DNA level, the sequence is TGCGCCAGCAGCATCTTAGCGGGGGAAGAGACCCAGTACTTC. With the rest looked up from the reference TRBV5-1 and TRBJ2-5 genes rather than sequenced, the full variable domain is KAGVTQTPRYLIKTRGQQVTLSCSPISGHRSVSWYQQTPGQGLQFLFEYFSETQRNKGNFPGRFSGRQFSNSRSEMNVSTLELGDSALYLCASSILAGEETQYFGPGTRLLVL.